These 28 T cell receptor beta chains were sequenced from one sample in a study of shared clonotypes between healthy human individuals. This table comes from immunoSEQ multiplex PCR, and its TCRdb copy is limited to in-frame clones, with some not included. The table lists some 2,500,000 clones, 80% to 95% of them singletons. The specimen was naive CD4+ T cells from PBMCs. Subset indicated: CD45RA+ positively selected. These receptors all stem from a young man in good health. Some clones in this sample may be carry-over from other donors' samples.

The CDR3 DNA is TGTGCCAGCAGCTTGGGTCGGGCCGGGGATGAAAAACTGTTTTTT. Its translation is CASSLGRAGDEKLFF. The chain recombines TRBV5-4 with TRBJ1-4; D is undetermined. Trimming removed 0 bases from V and 6 bases from J, with 12 bases in between. Germline values: CDR1 SGHNT, CDR2 YYREEE (reference sequence). The CDR3 runs 15 residues. The whole variable domain, remainder taken from reference TRBV5-4 and TRBJ1-4, is ETGVTQSPTHLIKTRGQQVTLRCSSQSGHNTVSWYQQALGQGPQFIFQYYREEENGRGNFPPRFSGLQFPNYSSELNVNALELDDSALYLCASSLGRAGDEKLFFGSGTQLSVL.

The chain links TRBV6-1 to TRBJ2-5; D not certain. The DNA end favors TRBJ2-7, so the J call may be wrong. CDR3 size: 14 residues. Per the germline V gene, CDR1 is MNHNS and CDR2 is SASEGT. For the CDR3, the DNA is TGTGCCAGCAGCCCGGGCCTAACCTTTTACGAGCAGTACTTC. This codes for CASSPGLTFYEQYF.

The chain uses TRBV21-1 and TRBJ1-1. TRBV21-1 is listed as a pseudogene. The CDR3 runs to 14 residues. The CDR3, as DNA: TGTGCCAGCAGCAAAGGACGGAAGAACACTGAAGCTTTCTTT. Translation: CASSKGRKNTEAFF.

The chain is built from TRBV6-5 and TRBJ2-2; 10 bases fit TRBD1. CDR1 is MNHEY and CDR2 is SVGAGI in the germline V gene. CDR3 size: 16 residues. V was clipped by 0 bases and J by 4 bases; unmatched bases: 2. DNA for the CDR3: TGTGCCAGCAGTTACTCGGGGACAGGGGCCACCGGGGAGCTGTTTTTT. This translates into CASSYSGTGATGELFF.

This clone was seen just once. The chain carries TRBV7-9 and TRBJ2-7; D is ambiguous. This CDR3 is built from 13 residues. V was cut by 5 bases and J by 12 bases, with 20 bases left in between. CDR1 and CDR2 from the germline V gene are SEHNR and FQNEAQ (reference sequence). The CDR3 protein is CASSRVPLPFRYF. The CDR3 nucleotides are TGTGCCAGCAGCCGGGTACCACTACCGTTTCGGTACTTC.

V usage is TRBV6-5 and J usage is TRBJ1-5, with D hard to call. Trimming took off 8 bases at V and 6 bases at J, with 14 bases between the two ends. This CDR3 spans 13 amino acids. Germline CDR1 MNHEY, CDR2 SVGAGI. Here the CDR3 reads CASGEVRGQPQHF. The CDR3 region has the DNA TGTGCCAGCGGCGAGGTTCGGGGTCAGCCCCAGCATTTT.

V gene TRBV19 combines with J gene TRBJ2-7, with 7 bases lining up with TRBD1. The CDR3 has 14 amino acids. V trimming: 6 bases; J trimming: 0 bases; junction bases outside the gene matches: 5. In germline, CDR1 is LNHDA, CDR2 SQIVND (reference sequence). The CDR3 region is CASRPGQSSYEQYF. The CDR3 DNA reads as TGTGCCAGTAGACCGGGACAGAGCTCCTACGAGCAGTACTTC.

This clone occurred once. V is TRBV25-1 and J is TRBJ1-2; no definite D call. The germline V gene has CDR1 MGHDK and CDR2 SYGVNS. CDR3 size: 16 residues. Trimming left V 5 bases short and J 0 bases short, with 16 bases between. The CDR3 coding sequence is TGTGCCAGCAGTTCCCTAGGACGGTCAGCTAACTATGGCTACACCTTC. Protein product: CASSSLGRSANYGYTF.

V usage is TRBV7-9 and J usage is TRBJ1-6, with D tentatively TRBD1 (6 bases). The CDR3 length is 16 residues. Looked up from germline, CDR1 is SEHNR and CDR2 is FQNEAQ (reference sequence). The V end lost 1 base, the J end lost 4 bases, and 11 bases lay between the germline ends. The CDR3 region has the DNA TGTGCCAGCAGCTTAGTTCCCCAGGGGTATAATTCACCCCTCCACTTT. This sequence encodes CASSLVPQGYNSPLHF.

This sequence joins TRBV28 and TRBJ2-1, with a weak D call TRBD2 (6 bases). V lost 3 bases to trimming and J lost 8 bases, with 17 bases between them. Germline V CDR1 and CDR2: MDHEN, SYDVKM. CDR3 length equals 15 residues. The chain's CDR3 is CASSFGGSYRDEQFF. The CDR3 coding sequence is TGTGCCAGCAGTTTTGGGGGGTCCTATCGGGATGAGCAGTTCTTC.

This chain's CDR3 is CASTSGQTLNQPQHF. Here the CDR3 DNA reads TGTGCCAGTACCTCTGGACAAACACTCAATCAGCCCCAGCATTTT. The rearrangement links TRBV19 to TRBJ1-5, with D perhaps TRBD1 (5 bases). V gave up 7 bases and J gave up 3 bases, with 16 bases separating them. This CDR3 comprises 15 residues. CDR1 and CDR2 (germline): LNHDA, SQIVND (reference sequence). Looking up the rest from reference TRBV19 and TRBJ1-5 gives the full variable domain: DGGITQSPKYLFRKEGQNVTLSCEQNLNHDAMYWYRQDPGQGLRLIYYSQIVNDFQKGDIAEGYSVSREKKESFPLTVTSAQKNPTAFYLCASTSGQTLNQPQHFGDGTRLSIL.

This clone was seen once. The rearrangement joins TRBV18 to TRBJ2-3, with 8 bases matching TRBD2. Trimming removed 6 bases from V and 2 bases from J; junction bases left unmatched: 16. Germline values: CDR1 KGHSH, CDR2 LQKENI. CDR3 length: 18 residues. CDR3 sequence reads: CASSSVAGSRFFTDTQYF. In DNA form, the CDR3 reads TGTGCCAGCTCGTCGGTAGCGGGGAGTCGTTTTTTCACAGATACGCAGTATTTT.

This clone has more than one count but fewer than ten. The V call is TRBV29-1, the J call TRBJ1-1, with D unresolved. Germline V gives CDR1 SQVTM, CDR2 ANQGSEA. The CDR3 extends over 11 amino acids. V lost 5 bases and J lost 5, with 9 bases in between. CDR3 DNA: TGCAGCGTTCCCCTACGGACTGAAGCTTTCTTT. It specifies CSVPLRTEAFF.

The chain carries TRBV5-1 and TRBJ2-7, with 8 bases lining up with TRBD2. CDR1 and CDR2 from the germline V gene are SGHRS and YFSETQ. The junction had 6 bases not matched to a gene; V was cut back by 1 base and J by 0 bases. This CDR3 comprises 16 residues. The CDR3 region has the DNA TGCGCCAGCAGCTTGATTGTAGCGGGACCCTCCTACGAGCAGTACTTC. It is translated as CASSLIVAGPSYEQYF.

The gene calls are TRBV11-2 and TRBJ2-2; 7 bases agree with TRBD1. Germline-derived CDR1 and CDR2 are SGHAT and FQNNGV. This CDR3 contains 15 residues. V shed 8 bases and J 7 bases; nucleotides not matched to a gene: 13. The CDR3 DNA reads as TGTGCCAGCGGGTTCCGGGACAGTTTACTCGGGGAGCTGTTTTTT. This gives the protein CASGFRDSLLGELFF.

The genes are TRBV5-1 and TRBJ2-3; D not resolved. The CDR3 extends over 16 amino acids. V shed 0 bases and J shed 0 bases, with 11 bases lying between them. Germline assignment: CDR1 SGHRS and CDR2 YFSETQ. CDR3 coding DNA: TGCGCCAGCAGCTTGGGGGCTAGTACTAGCACAGATACGCAGTATTTT. Translated: CASSLGASTSTDTQYF.

The chain carries TRBV11-2 and TRBJ2-7; the D call may be TRBD1 or TRBD2 (6 bases each). Germline V gene lookup returns CDR1 SGHAT and CDR2 FQNNGV. V lost 4 bases, J lost 2 bases, and 15 bases lay in between. The CDR3 sequence is 15 residues long. The CDR3, as DNA: TGTGCCAGCAGCTATACGGTGGGGGGCACCTACGAGCAGTACTTC. This sequence encodes CASSYTVGGTYEQYF.

This clone appeared once. In nucleotides, the CDR3 is TGTGCCAGCAGCCCGGTGACAGGAGTTAATCAGCCCCAGCATTTT. The encoded protein is CASSPVTGVNQPQHF. The J gene is TRBJ1-5, the V gene TRBV11-2; D is perhaps TRBD1 (6 bases). The CDR3 is 15 amino acids. The germline V gene has CDR1 SGHAT and CDR2 FQNNGV. Trimming cost V 5 bases and J 4 bases, with 15 bases left between them.

This chain links TRBV2 with TRBJ2-6, with D tentatively TRBD1 or TRBD2 (5 bases each). This CDR3 spans 16 amino acids. CDR1 is SNHLY, CDR2 FYNNEI, per germline. Trimming took 3 bases from V and 0 from J, leaving 9 bases between them. The DNA for the CDR3 is TGTGCCAGCAGTGAGGGACGGCGCTCTGGGGCCAACGTCCTGACTTTC. It yields the protein CASSEGRRSGANVLTF. The full variable domain, rest sourced from reference TRBV2 and TRBJ2-6, is EPEVTQTPSHQVTQMGQEVILRCVPISNHLYFYWYRQILGQKVEFLVSFYNNEISEKSEIFDDQFSVERPDGSNFTLKIRSTKLEDSAMYFCASSEGRRSGANVLTFGAGSRLTVL.

The V call is TRBV6-1, the J call TRBJ2-5; 9 nucleotides agree with TRBD2. The CDR3 totals 15 residues. With 7 bases clipped from V and 7 bases from J, the junction kept 13 bases outside the gene matches. CDR1 MNHNS and CDR2 SASEGT come from the germline V gene. The CDR3 bases are TGTGCCAGCAAGTATAGCGGGAGTAGGCCGGGGACCCAGTACTTC. The encoded protein is CASKYSGSRPGTQYF.

The rearrangement uses TRBV5-1 and TRBJ2-3; D not certain. This CDR3 spans 14 amino acids. Trimming took 0 bases from V and 4 from J, leaving 9 bases between them. CDR1 and CDR2 (germline): SGHRS, YFSETQ. The CDR3 region is CASSLEAAPDTQYF. The CDR3 DNA reads as TGCGCCAGCAGCTTGGAAGCAGCTCCAGATACGCAGTATTTT.

This rearrangement joins TRBV30 to TRBJ1-1; D is uncertain. The V end was cut by 2 bases, the J end by 0 bases, with 4 bases between. CDR1 GTSNPN and CDR2 SVGIG come from the germline V gene (reference sequence). The CDR3 extends over 12 amino acids. The CDR3 region has the DNA TGTGCCTGGAGTACCGTGAACACTGAAGCTTTCTTT. Translation gives CAWSTVNTEAFF.

V and J are TRBV5-8 and TRBJ2-1, with D possibly matching TRBD2 (6 bases). The CDR3 consists of 14 residues. Germline-derived CDR1 and CDR2 are SGHTS and YDEGEE. V was clipped by 2 bases and J by 7 bases, with 13 bases between them. CDR3 coding DNA: TGTGCCAGCAGCTTCCCTTGGAGCGGGAATGAGCAGTTCTTC. This codes for CASSFPWSGNEQFF.

The chain uses TRBV7-2 and TRBJ2-3; D gene uncertain. The CDR3 is 14 amino acids. Trimming shortened V by 5 bases and J by 1 base, and 10 bases separated the two germline ends. The germline gives CDR1 SGHTA, CDR2 FQGNSA. CDR3 DNA sequence: TGTGCCAGCAGCCTCTCGTGGCGCACAGATACGCAGTATTTT. It translates to CASSLSWRTDTQYF. Full variable domain (remainder filled in from reference TRBV7-2 and TRBJ2-3): GAGVSQSPSNKVTEKGKDVELRCDPISGHTALYWYRQSLGQGLEFLIYFQGNSAPDKSGLPSDRFSAERTGGSVSTLTIQRTQQEDSAVYLCASSLSWRTDTQYFGPGTRLTVL.

The chain couples TRBV7-3 to TRBJ2-3, with D perhaps being TRBD1 or TRBD2 (5 bases each). The CDR3 runs 15 residues. Trimming left V 4 bases short and J 4 bases short, with 15 bases between. In germline, CDR1 is SGHTA, CDR2 FQGTGA. CDR3 in DNA: TGTGCCAGCAGCTCCCAGTCGGGGCCACCAGATACGCAGTATTTT. It codes for CASSSQSGPPDTQYF.

The chain employs TRBV15 and TRBJ2-5; 7 bases map to TRBD2. This CDR3 has 14 amino acids. CDR1 LNHNV and CDR2 YYDKDF come from the germline V gene (reference sequence). Germline trimming cut 1 base from V and 4 bases from J; bases unmatched to any gene: 3. CDR3 sequence reads: CATSRGGEGETQYF. The CDR3 nucleotides read TGTGCCACCAGCAGAGGTGGGGAGGGAGAGACCCAGTACTTC. Full variable domain (remainder filled in from reference TRBV15 and TRBJ2-5): DAMVIQNPRYQVTQFGKPVTLSCSQTLNHNVMYWYQQKSSQAPKLLFHYYDKDFNNEADTPDNFQSRRPNTSFCFLDIRSPGLGDTAMYLCATSRGGEGETQYFGPGTRLLVL.

This clone was recorded once. This chain links TRBV6-5 with TRBJ1-6, with a possible D match to TRBD1 (6 bases). The CDR3 contains 16 residues. Germline V gene lookup returns CDR1 MNHEY and CDR2 SVGAGI. V was pared by 0 bases and J by 10 bases, with 16 bases between. CDR3: CASSYSGGFGGSPLHF. CDR3 in DNA: TGTGCCAGCAGTTACTCGGGGGGCTTCGGGGGATCACCCCTCCACTTT.

The chain is built from TRBV9 and TRBJ1-2; D is uncertain. V was shortened by 4 bases and J by 2 bases, with 6 bases between the two germline ends. The CDR3 has 12 amino acids. CDR1 is SGDLS, CDR2 YYNGEE, per germline. CDR3 region: CASSPPNYGYTF. The CDR3 nucleotides are TGTGCCAGCAGCCCCCCGAACTATGGCTACACCTTC.